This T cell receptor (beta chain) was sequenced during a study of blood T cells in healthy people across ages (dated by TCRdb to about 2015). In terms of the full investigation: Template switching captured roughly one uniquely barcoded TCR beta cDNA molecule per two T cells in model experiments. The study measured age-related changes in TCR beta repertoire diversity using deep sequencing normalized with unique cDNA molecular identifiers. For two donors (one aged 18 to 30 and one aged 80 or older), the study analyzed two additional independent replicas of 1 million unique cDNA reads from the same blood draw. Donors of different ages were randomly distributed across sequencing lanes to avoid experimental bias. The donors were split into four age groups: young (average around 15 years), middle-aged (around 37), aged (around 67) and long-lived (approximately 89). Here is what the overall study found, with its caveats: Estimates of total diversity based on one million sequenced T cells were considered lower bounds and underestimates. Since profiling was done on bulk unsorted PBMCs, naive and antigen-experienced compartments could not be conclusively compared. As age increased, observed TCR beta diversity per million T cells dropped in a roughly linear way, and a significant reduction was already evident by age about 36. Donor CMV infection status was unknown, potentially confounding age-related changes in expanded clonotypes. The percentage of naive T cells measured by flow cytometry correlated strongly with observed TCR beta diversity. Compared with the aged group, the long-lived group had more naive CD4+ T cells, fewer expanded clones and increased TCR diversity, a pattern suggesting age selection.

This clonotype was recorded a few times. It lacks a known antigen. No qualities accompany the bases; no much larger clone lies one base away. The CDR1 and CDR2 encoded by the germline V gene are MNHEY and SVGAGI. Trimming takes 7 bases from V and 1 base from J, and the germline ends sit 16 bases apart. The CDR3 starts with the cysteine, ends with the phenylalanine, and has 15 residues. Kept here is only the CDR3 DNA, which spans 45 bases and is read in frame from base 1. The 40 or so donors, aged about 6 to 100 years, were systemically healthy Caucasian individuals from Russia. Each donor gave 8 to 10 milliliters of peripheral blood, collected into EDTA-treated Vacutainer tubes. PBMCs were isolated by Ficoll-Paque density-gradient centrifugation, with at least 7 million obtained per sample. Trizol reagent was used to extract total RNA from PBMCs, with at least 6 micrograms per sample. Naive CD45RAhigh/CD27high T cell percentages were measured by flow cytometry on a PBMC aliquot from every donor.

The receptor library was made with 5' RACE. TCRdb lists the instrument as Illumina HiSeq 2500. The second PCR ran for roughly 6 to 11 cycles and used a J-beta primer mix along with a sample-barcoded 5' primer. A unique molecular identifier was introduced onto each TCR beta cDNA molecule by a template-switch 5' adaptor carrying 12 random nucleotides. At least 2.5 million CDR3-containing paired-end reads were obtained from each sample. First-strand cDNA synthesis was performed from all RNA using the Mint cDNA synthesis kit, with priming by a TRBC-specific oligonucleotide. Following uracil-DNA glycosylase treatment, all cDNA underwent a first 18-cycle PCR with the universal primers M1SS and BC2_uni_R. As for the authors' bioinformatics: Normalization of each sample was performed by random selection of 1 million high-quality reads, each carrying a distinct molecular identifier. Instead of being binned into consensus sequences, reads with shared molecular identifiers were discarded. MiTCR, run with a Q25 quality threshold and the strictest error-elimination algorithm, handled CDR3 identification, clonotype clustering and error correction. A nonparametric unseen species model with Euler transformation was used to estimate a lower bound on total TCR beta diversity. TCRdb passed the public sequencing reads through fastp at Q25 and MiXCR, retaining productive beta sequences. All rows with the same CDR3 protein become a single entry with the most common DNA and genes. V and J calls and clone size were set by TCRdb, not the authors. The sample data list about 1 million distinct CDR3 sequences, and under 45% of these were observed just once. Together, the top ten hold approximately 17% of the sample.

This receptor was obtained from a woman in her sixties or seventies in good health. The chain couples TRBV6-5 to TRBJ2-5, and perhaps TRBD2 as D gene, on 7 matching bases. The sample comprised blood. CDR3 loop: CASTRSGGLQETQYF. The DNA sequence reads TGTGCCAGCACTCGGTCGGGGGGCCTCCAAGAGACCCAGTACTTC.